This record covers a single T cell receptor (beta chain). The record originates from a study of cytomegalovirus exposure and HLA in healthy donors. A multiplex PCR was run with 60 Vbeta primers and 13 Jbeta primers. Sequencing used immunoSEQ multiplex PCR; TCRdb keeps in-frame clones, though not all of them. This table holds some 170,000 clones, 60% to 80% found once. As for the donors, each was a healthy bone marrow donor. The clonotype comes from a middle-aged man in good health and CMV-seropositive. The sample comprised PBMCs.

In nucleotides, the CDR3 is TGTGCCAGCAGCCTACAGGGGTATTCAGAGACCCAGTACTTC. It translates to CASSLQGYSETQYF. The chain uses TRBV2 and TRBJ2-5, with TRBD1 identical over 7 bases. This CDR3 is built from 14 residues. V lost 6 bases to trimming and J lost 4 bases; unmatched junction nucleotides: 8. Germline lookup yields CDR1 SNHLY and CDR2 FYNNEI.